The rows below give T cell receptor beta chains drawn from one sample of a study of cytomegalovirus exposure and HLA in healthy donors. Profiled with immunoSEQ multiplex PCR; TCRdb holds only in-frame clones, not every one. The table shows under 90,000 clones, with around 90% occurring only once. The sequencing sample was made of PBMCs. These receptors were collected from a man aged 18-30 years in good health and CMV-seronegative. Both conserved end residues are part of each CDR3. Each record gives: clone size, J gene, V gene, D gene, CDR3 protein, CDR3 DNA. The D gene is left open where the match is weak. Clone size, where shown, is once, few, many, or a class for clones that have expanded.

size: -
J: TRBJ1-4
V: TRBV28
D: -
CDR3: CASSFPTPNEKLFF
DNA: TGTGCCAGCAGTTTTCCCACACCTAATGAAAAACTGTTTTTT

size: few
J: TRBJ2-7
V: TRBV7-9
D: -
CDR3: CASRSQQGGYEQYF
DNA: TGTGCCAGCAGGTCCCAACAGGGCGGCTACGAGCAGTACTTC

size: once
J: TRBJ2-2
V: TRBV7-3
D: TRBD1
CDR3: CASNTGGSTGELFF
DNA: TGTGCCAGTAACACAGGGGGTAGCACCGGGGAGCTGTTTTTT

size: -
J: TRBJ2-5
V: TRBV18
D: -
CDR3: CASSGSDKETQYF
DNA: TGTGCCAGCTCAGGTAGCGACAAAGAGACCCAGTACTTC

size: -
J: TRBJ1-2
V: TRBV4-3
D: -
CDR3: CASSQDFTDYGYTF
DNA: TGCGCCAGCAGCCAAGATTTCACAGACTATGGCTACACCTTC

size: -
J: TRBJ2-1
V: TRBV10-3
D: TRBD2
CDR3: CAISGTSGSGYNEQFF
DNA: TGTGCCATCAGTGGGACTAGCGGGAGTGGTTACAATGAGCAGTTCTTC

size: -
J: TRBJ2-2
V: TRBV5-1
D: TRBD2
CDR3: CASGLESTTGELFF
DNA: TGCGCCAGCGGACTAGAGTCCACCACCGGGGAGCTGTTTTTT

size: -
J: TRBJ2-7
V: TRBV9
D: TRBD2
CDR3: CASSAAGGTVYEQYF
DNA: TGTGCCAGCAGCGCAGCGGGGGGAACAGTCTACGAGCAGTACTTC

size: -
J: TRBJ1-1
V: TRBV29-1
D: -
CDR3: CSVVRGEAFF
DNA: TGCAGCGTTGTACGAGGAGAAGCTTTCTTT

size: -
J: TRBJ2-7
V: TRBV27
D: TRBD2
CDR3: CASSLTSGSSYEQYF
DNA: TGTGCCAGCTCTCTGACTAGCGGGAGCTCCTACGAGCAGTACTTC

size: -
J: TRBJ2-7
V: TRBV7-2
D: TRBD1
CDR3: CASSPKDRLHSYEQYF
DNA: TGTGCCAGCAGCCCTAAGGACAGGTTACACTCCTACGAGCAGTACTTC

size: -
J: TRBJ1-2
V: TRBV28
D: TRBD1
CDR3: CASGFEGAIGYTF
DNA: TGTGCCAGCGGTTTTGAGGGGGCGATTGGCTACACCTTC

size: -
J: TRBJ2-3
V: TRBV19
D: TRBD2
CDR3: CASSSPAGGPGDTQYF
DNA: TGTGCCAGTAGTAGTCCAGCGGGAGGGCCCGGGGATACGCAGTATTTT

size: -
J: TRBJ1-1
V: TRBV11-1
D: -
CDR3: CASSFDKIGGRGTEAFF
DNA: TGTGCCAGCAGCTTCGATAAAATCGGGGGAAGGGGCACTGAAGCTTTCTTT

size: -
J: TRBJ1-2
V: TRBV5-5
D: TRBD1
CDR3: CASSLQVPGTDLYGYTF
DNA: TGTGCCAGCAGCTTGCAAGTACCCGGGACAGACCTCTATGGCTACACCTTC

size: -
J: TRBJ2-7
V: TRBV11-2
D: -
CDR3: CASSTPLGGAEQYF
DNA: TGTGCCAGCAGCACCCCCTTGGGGGGGGCTGAGCAGTACTTC

size: -
J: TRBJ2-3
V: TRBV29-1
D: TRBD1
CDR3: CSVPQGRRETQYF
DNA: TGCAGCGTTCCACAGGGGCGCCGGGAAACGCAGTATTTT

size: -
J: TRBJ1-4
V: TRBV30
D: -
CDR3: CAWSVAGREKLFF
DNA: TGTGCCTGGAGTGTAGCTGGGCGTGAAAAACTGTTTTTT

size: once
J: TRBJ2-6
V: TRBV7-2
D: -
CDR3: CASSLVAGGLSGANVLTF
DNA: TGTGCCAGCAGCTTAGTGGCAGGGGGGCTCTCTGGGGCCAACGTCCTGACTTTC

size: -
J: TRBJ2-1
V: TRBV19
D: TRBD2
CDR3: CASSPYIAGGGNEQFF
DNA: TGTGCCAGTAGTCCATACATAGCGGGAGGTGGCAATGAGCAGTTCTTC

size: -
J: TRBJ1-2
V: TRBV5-1
D: -
CDR3: CASSPRGESGDGFYGYTF
DNA: TGCGCCAGCAGTCCTCGAGGGGAGAGCGGGGATGGTTTCTATGGCTACACCTTC

size: -
J: TRBJ1-5
V: TRBV2
D: TRBD1
CDR3: CASRADRGGSQPQHF
DNA: TGTGCCAGCAGGGCGGACAGGGGAGGGAGTCAGCCCCAGCATTTT

size: -
J: TRBJ2-7
V: TRBV28
D: TRBD2
CDR3: CASSFQAGVNYEQYF
DNA: TGTGCCAGCAGTTTTCAAGCGGGAGTGAACTACGAGCAGTACTTC

size: -
J: TRBJ2-2
V: TRBV2
D: -
CDR3: CASSGTRGAGELFF
DNA: TGTGCCAGCAGCGGGACGCGCGGGGCCGGGGAGCTGTTTTTT

size: -
J: TRBJ2-7
V: TRBV5-6
D: TRBD2
CDR3: CASSLGGTSGLAAQQYF
DNA: TGTGCCAGCAGCTTGGGGGGGACCTCAGGACTAGCGGCCCAGCAGTACTTC

size: -
J: TRBJ2-7
V: TRBV4-1
D: -
CDR3: CASSAGGTAPYEQYF
DNA: TGCGCCAGCAGCGCAGGAGGGACGGCTCCCTACGAGCAGTACTTC

size: -
J: TRBJ1-2
V: TRBV7-9
D: TRBD1
CDR3: CASSPGQGPYSYTF
DNA: TGTGCCAGCAGCCCAGGACAGGGGCCCTATAGCTACACCTTC

size: -
J: TRBJ2-2
V: TRBV5-4
D: -
CDR3: CASSYDSGNTGELLF
DNA: TGTGCCAGCAGCTACGACTCGGGGAACACCGGGGAGCTGCTTTTT

size: -
J: TRBJ1-4
V: TRBV27
D: -
CDR3: CASKRPGMNEKLFF
DNA: TGTGCCAGCAAACGGCCGGGGATGAATGAAAAACTGTTTTTT

size: few
J: TRBJ2-1
V: TRBV13
D: -
CDR3: CASSWRKHNEQFF
DNA: TGTGCCAGCAGCTGGAGGAAGCACAATGAGCAGTTCTTC

size: -
J: TRBJ1-5
V: TRBV6-6
D: -
CDR3: CASYPSEVSNQPQHF
DNA: TGTGCCAGCTACCCGAGCGAGGTCAGCAATCAGCCCCAGCATTTT

size: -
J: TRBJ2-3
V: TRBV9
D: -
CDR3: CASSVRDGGHDTQYF
DNA: TGTGCCAGCAGCGTCCGGGACGGGGGGCATGATACGCAGTATTTT

size: -
J: TRBJ2-7
V: TRBV4-1
D: TRBD1
CDR3: CASSPKDRPSTYEQYF
DNA: TGCGCCAGCAGCCCCAAGGACAGGCCGTCAACCTACGAGCAGTACTTC

size: -
J: TRBJ2-3
V: TRBV28
D: -
CDR3: CASSSAALSSGTDTQYF
DNA: TGTGCCAGCAGTTCAGCTGCTTTATCTAGCGGCACAGATACGCAGTATTTT

size: -
J: TRBJ2-7
V: TRBV4-1
D: TRBD1
CDR3: CASSRFDRESYEQYF
DNA: TGCGCCAGCAGCCGATTCGACAGGGAGTCCTACGAGCAGTACTTC

size: few
J: TRBJ1-1
V: TRBV5-4
D: -
CDR3: CASSSQNTEAFF
DNA: TGTGCCAGCAGCTCCCAGAACACTGAAGCTTTCTTT

size: -
J: TRBJ2-3
V: TRBV15
D: -
CDR3: CATKNLAEGDTQYF
DNA: TGTGCCACCAAAAACTTAGCGGAGGGAGATACGCAGTATTTT

size: -
J: TRBJ1-5
V: TRBV15
D: -
CDR3: CATSIDRHNQPQHF
DNA: TGTGCCACCAGCATCGACAGGCACAATCAGCCCCAGCATTTT

size: -
J: TRBJ2-5
V: TRBV5-6
D: TRBD2
CDR3: CASSLLAGRETQYF
DNA: TGTGCCAGCAGCTTGCTAGCGGGACGGGAGACCCAGTACTTC

size: -
J: TRBJ2-3
V: TRBV27
D: -
CDR3: CASSSPTRGTDTQYF
DNA: TGTGCCAGCAGTTCCCCGACCAGGGGCACAGATACGCAGTATTTT

size: -
J: TRBJ2-5
V: TRBV5-1
D: TRBD2
CDR3: CASSLRVSERGRQETQYF
DNA: TGCGCCAGCAGCTTGCGTGTCTCCGAGCGGGGGCGACAAGAGACCCAGTACTTC

size: -
J: TRBJ2-7
V: TRBV7-9
D: -
CDR3: CASSPTDSSYEQYF
DNA: TGTGCCAGCAGCCCCACGGACAGTTCCTACGAGCAGTACTTC

size: -
J: TRBJ2-1
V: TRBV6-5
D: TRBD2
CDR3: CASSYGLADLNEQFF
DNA: TGTGCCAGCAGTTACGGACTAGCCGATTTGAATGAGCAGTTCTTC

size: -
J: TRBJ2-1
V: TRBV27
D: TRBD2
CDR3: CASSSQLAGGYNEQFF
DNA: TGTGCCAGCAGTTCCCAACTAGCGGGAGGGTACAATGAGCAGTTCTTC

size: -
J: TRBJ2-7
V: TRBV18
D: -
CDR3: CASSSAGTTSSYEQYF
DNA: TGTGCCAGCTCATCAGCCGGGACAACGAGCTCCTACGAGCAGTACTTC

size: -
J: TRBJ1-3
V: TRBV4-3
D: TRBD1
CDR3: CASSHDRGLRGNTIYF
DNA: TGCGCCAGCAGCCATGACAGGGGGCTTCGGGGAAACACCATATATTTT

size: -
J: TRBJ1-4
V: TRBV2
D: -
CDR3: CASTNGQVEKLFF
DNA: TGTGCCAGCACTAATGGACAAGTTGAAAAACTGTTTTTT

size: -
J: TRBJ2-1
V: TRBV9
D: TRBD2
CDR3: CASSAPGGLAGGPVEQFF
DNA: TGTGCCAGCAGCGCCCCAGGGGGACTAGCGGGAGGGCCAGTTGAGCAGTTCTTC

size: -
J: TRBJ2-7
V: TRBV7-2
D: TRBD2
CDR3: CASSLAPPSTSGKSYEQYF
DNA: TGTGCCAGCAGCTTAGCTCCCCCCTCGACTAGCGGGAAGTCCTACGAGCAGTACTTC

size: -
J: TRBJ1-2
V: TRBV2
D: -
CDR3: CASRRDKGRYGYTF
DNA: TGTGCCAGCAGGAGGGACAAGGGCCGCTATGGCTACACCTTC

size: -
J: TRBJ1-4
V: TRBV2
D: -
CDR3: CASRDQGFSNEKLFF
DNA: TGTGCCAGCAGGGACCAGGGTTTCTCTAATGAAAAACTGTTTTTT

size: -
J: TRBJ2-5
V: TRBV5-4
D: TRBD1
CDR3: CASSLDRGQETQYF
DNA: TGTGCCAGCAGCTTGGACAGGGGGCAAGAGACCCAGTACTTC